This TCR beta chain was captured by sequencing in a study of long-term antiretroviral therapy in people with HIV. Study results and limitations: ART adherence was not documented, and neither viral resistance nor therapy changes had any data. HIV repertoires spanned tighter CDR3 length ranges than controls did.

The V gene lost 5 bases and the J gene lost 1 base, with 15 bases spanning the gap. CDR3 length: 15 residues. CDR1 is SGHVS and CDR2 is FNYEAQ in the germline V gene. About this clone itself: Its antigen is currently unknown.

Researchers report immunoSEQ v3.0 was run at survey level. Sequencing was directed toward about 40,000-55,000 T-cell genomes in each sample. TCRdb's table, derived via immunoSEQ multiplex PCR, lists solely in-frame clones and lacks some. The data show 15,000 or so clones, with 80% to 85% seen just once and about 15% held by the top ten. This TCR derives from a woman aged 35 to 49 with HIV. The chain carries TRBV7-6 and TRBJ2-7; D may be TRBD1 or TRBD2 (5 bases each). The sample here was unsorted PBMCs, taken 1.8 years before starting antiretroviral therapy. CDR3 amino acids: CASSPQTGHSYEQYF. CDR3 in DNA: TGTGCCAGCAGCCCCCAGACGGGGCATTCCTACGAGCAGTACTTC.